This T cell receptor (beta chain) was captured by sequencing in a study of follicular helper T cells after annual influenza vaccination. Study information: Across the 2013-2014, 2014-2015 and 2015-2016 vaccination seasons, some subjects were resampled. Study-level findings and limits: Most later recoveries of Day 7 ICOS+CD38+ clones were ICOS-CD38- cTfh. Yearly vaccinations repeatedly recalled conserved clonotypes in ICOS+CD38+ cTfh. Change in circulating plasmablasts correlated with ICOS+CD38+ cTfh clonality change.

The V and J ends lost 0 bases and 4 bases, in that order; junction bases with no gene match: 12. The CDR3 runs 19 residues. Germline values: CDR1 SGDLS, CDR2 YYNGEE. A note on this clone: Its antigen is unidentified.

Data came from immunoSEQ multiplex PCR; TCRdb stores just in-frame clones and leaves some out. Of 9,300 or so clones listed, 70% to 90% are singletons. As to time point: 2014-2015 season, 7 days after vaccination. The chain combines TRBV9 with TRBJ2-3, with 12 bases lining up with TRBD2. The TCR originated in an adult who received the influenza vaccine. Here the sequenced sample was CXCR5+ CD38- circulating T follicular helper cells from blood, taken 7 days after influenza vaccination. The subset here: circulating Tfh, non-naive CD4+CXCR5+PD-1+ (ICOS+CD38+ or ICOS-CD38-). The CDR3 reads CASSVAGGLAGGHPDTQYF. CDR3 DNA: TGTGCCAGCAGCGTAGCTGGTGGGCTAGCGGGGGGGCACCCAGATACGCAGTATTTT.